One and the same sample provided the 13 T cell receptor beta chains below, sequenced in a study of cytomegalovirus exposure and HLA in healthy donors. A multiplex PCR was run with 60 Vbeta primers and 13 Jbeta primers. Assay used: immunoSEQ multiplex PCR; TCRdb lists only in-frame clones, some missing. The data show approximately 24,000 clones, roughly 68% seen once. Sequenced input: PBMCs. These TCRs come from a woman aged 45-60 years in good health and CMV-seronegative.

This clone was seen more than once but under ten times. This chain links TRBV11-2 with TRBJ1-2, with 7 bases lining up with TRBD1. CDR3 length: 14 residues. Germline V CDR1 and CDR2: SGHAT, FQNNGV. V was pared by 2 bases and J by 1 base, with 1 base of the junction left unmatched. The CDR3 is CASSLRDSNYGYTF. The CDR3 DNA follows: TGTGCCAGCAGCTTAAGGGACAGTAACTATGGCTACACCTTC.

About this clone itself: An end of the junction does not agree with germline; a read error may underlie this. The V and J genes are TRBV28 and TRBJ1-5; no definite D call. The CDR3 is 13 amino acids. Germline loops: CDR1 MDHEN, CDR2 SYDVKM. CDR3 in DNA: TGTGCCAGCAGTCCCCCGGGAAGGCAGGACTGGTATTTT. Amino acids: CASSPPGRQDWYF.

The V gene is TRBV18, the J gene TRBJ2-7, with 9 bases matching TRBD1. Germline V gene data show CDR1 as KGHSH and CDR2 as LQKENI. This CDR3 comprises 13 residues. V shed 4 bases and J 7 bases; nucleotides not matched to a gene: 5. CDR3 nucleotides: TGTGCCAGCTCACTAACAGGGGGCAGGGAGCAGTACTTC. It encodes CASSLTGGREQYF.

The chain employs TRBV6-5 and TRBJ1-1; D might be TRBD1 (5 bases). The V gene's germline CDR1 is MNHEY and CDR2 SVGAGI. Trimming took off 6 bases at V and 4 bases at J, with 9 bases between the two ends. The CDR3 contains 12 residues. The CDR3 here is CASRQGITEAFF. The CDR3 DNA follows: TGTGCCAGCAGGCAGGGTATCACTGAAGCTTTCTTT.

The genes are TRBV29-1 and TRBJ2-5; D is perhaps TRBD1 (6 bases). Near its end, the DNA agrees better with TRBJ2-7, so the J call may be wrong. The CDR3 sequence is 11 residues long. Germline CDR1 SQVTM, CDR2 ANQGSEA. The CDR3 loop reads CSGRQAGEQYF. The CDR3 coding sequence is TGCAGCGGGAGACAGGCCGGCGAGCAGTACTTC.

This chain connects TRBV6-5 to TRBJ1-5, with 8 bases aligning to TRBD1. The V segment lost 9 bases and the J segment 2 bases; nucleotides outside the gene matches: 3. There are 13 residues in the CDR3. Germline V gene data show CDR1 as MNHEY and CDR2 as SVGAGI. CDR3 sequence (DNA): TGTGCCAGTGGACAGGGTGGCAATCAGCCCCAGCATTTT. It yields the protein CASGQGGNQPQHF.

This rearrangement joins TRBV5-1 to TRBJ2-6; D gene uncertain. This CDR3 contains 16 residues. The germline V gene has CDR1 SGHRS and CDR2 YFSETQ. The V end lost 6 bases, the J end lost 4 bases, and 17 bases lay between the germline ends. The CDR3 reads CASKWAASSGANVLTF. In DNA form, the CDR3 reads TGCGCCAGCAAATGGGCCGCCAGCTCCGGGGCCAACGTCCTGACTTTC. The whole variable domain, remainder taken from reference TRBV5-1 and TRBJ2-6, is KAGVTQTPRYLIKTRGQQVTLSCSPISGHRSVSWYQQTPGQGLQFLFEYFSETQRNKGNFPGRFSGRQFSNSRSEMNVSTLELGDSALYLCASKWAASSGANVLTFGAGSRLTVL.

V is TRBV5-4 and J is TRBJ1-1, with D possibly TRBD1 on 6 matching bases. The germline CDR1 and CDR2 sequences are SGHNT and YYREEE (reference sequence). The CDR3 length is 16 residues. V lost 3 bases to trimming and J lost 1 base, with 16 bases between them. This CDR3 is CASSSSWGGGNTEAFF. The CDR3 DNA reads TGTGCCAGCAGCTCGAGTTGGGGGGGCGGGAACACTGAAGCTTTCTTT.

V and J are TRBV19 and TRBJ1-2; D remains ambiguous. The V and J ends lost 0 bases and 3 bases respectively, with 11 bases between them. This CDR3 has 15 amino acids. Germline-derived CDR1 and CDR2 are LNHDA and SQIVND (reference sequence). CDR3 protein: CASSIELQLDYGYTF. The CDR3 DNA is TGTGCCAGTAGTATAGAACTTCAATTGGACTATGGCTACACCTTC.

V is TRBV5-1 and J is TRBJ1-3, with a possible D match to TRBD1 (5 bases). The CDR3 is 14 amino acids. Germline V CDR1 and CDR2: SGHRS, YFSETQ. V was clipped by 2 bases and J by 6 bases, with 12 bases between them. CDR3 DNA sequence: TGCGCCAGCAGCTTACAGGATCCGTTAAACACCATATATTTT. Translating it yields CASSLQDPLNTIYF.

CDR3 sequence reads: CASSPAGVTEAFF. The CDR3 region has the DNA TGCGCCAGCAGCCCTGCGGGGGTCACTGAAGCTTTCTTT. The chain recombines TRBV5-1 with TRBJ1-1, with D tentatively TRBD1 (5 bases). From germline, CDR1 is SGHRS and CDR2 YFSETQ. The CDR3 consists of 13 residues. The ends were cut back, 4 bases at V and 4 bases at J, with 11 bases in the middle.

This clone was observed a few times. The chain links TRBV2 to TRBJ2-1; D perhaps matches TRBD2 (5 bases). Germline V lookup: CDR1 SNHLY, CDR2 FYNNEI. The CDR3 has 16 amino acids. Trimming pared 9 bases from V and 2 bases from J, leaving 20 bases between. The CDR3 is CARTLSRSGTYNEQFF. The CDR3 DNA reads TGTGCCAGAACATTATCACGGTCGGGGACCTACAATGAGCAGTTCTTC.

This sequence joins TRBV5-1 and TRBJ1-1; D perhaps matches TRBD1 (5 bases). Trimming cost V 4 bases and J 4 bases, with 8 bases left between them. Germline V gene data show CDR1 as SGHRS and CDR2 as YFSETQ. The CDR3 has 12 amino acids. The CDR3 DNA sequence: TGCGCCAGCAGCCCCGACAGCACTGAAGCTTTCTTT. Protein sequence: CASSPDSTEAFF.